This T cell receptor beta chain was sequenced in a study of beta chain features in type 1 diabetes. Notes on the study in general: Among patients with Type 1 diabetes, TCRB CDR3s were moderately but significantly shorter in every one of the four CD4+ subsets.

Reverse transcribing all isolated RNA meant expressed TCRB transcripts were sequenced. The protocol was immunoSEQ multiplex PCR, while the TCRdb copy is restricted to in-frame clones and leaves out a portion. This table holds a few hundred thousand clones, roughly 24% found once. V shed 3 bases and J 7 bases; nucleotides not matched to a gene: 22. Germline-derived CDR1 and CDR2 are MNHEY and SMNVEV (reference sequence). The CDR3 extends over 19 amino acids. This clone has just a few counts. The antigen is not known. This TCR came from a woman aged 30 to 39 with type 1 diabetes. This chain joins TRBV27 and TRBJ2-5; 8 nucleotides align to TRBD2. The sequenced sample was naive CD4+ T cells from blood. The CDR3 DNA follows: TGTGCCAGCAGTTTGTTTGGGGAGCCGGGACTAGTGAGTTCAGGGACCCAGTACTTC. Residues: CASSLFGEPGLVSSGTQYF.